This TCR beta chain was obtained from a study of blood T cell repertoires in COVID-19. The protocol was immunoSEQ multiplex PCR, while the TCRdb copy is restricted to in-frame clones and leaves out a portion. This table holds some 670,000 clones, approximately 90% found once. The CDR3 loop spans 13 amino acids. Germline V CDR1 and CDR2: SGDLS, YYNGEE. Between the trimmed V and J ends, which lost 1 base and 3 bases, there was a span of 7 bases. Sample: peripheral blood. The TCR sequence derives from a woman aged 18 to 35 with acute or convalescent COVID-19. The chain employs TRBV9 and TRBJ1-2; D remains unclear. The CDR3 loop is CASSVRRDYGYTF. The CDR3 DNA is TGTGCCAGCAGCGTACGACGGGACTATGGCTACACCTTC.